These 19 T cell receptor beta chains came from one sample sequenced in a study of vaccination effects on CD4 cells after COVID-19. No antigen has been identified for these receptors. Some clones are missing from TCRdb's copy, which holds only in-frame ones; the method was immunoSEQ multiplex PCR. Here the sample spans tens of thousands of clones, around 78% being singletons. Within the ViraFEST assay, antigen-specific CD4+ T cells underwent expansion with viral peptide pools prior to sequencing. Subsequent to a culture period of nine to ten days, CD4+ T cells were isolated. Two doses of either BNT162b2 or mRNA-1273 were given to each participant. The sequences come from CD4+ T cells from PBMCs cultured with HCoV-229E spike peptides, collected after COVID-19 vaccination. These TCRs come from a human donor who received a COVID-19 vaccine.

This clone is a singleton in its sample. This chain uses TRBV6-5 with TRBJ1-6, with D unclear. V was trimmed by 4 bases and J by 8 bases, leaving 9 bases between them. This CDR3 has 13 residues. The germline CDR1 and CDR2 sequences are MNHEY and SVGAGI. The CDR3: CASSSGLDSPLHF. CDR3 coding DNA: TGTGCCAGCAGTTCTGGACTAGATTCACCCCTCCACTTT.

This chain links TRBV6-4 with TRBJ1-2; 7 positions agree with TRBD1. V was clipped by 1 base and J by 8 bases; unmatched bases: 7. CDR3 length: 14 residues. Germline values: CDR1 MRHNA, CDR2 SNTAGT. The CDR3 region is CASSDFWTGRGYTF. The CDR3 nucleotides read TGTGCCAGCAGTGACTTTTGGACAGGACGCGGCTACACCTTC.

CDR3: CASSLGLAGGTDTQYF. In nucleotides, the CDR3 is TGTGCCAGCAGCTTAGGACTAGCGGGGGGCACAGATACGCAGTATTTT. This chain joins TRBV11-3 and TRBJ2-3; 12 nucleotides match TRBD2. CDR1 is SGHNT, CDR2 YENEEA, per germline. The CDR3 length is 16 residues. J lost 1 base, V lost 1 base, and 0 bases had no gene match.

The gene calls are TRBV7-3 and TRBJ2-1, with D perhaps matching TRBD1 (5 bases). This CDR3 has 13 residues. Germline lookup yields CDR1 SGHTA and CDR2 FQGTGA. V was trimmed by 5 bases and J by 2 bases, leaving 7 bases between them. Written as DNA, the CDR3 is TGTGCCAGCAGCAGGGGCCCCTACAATGAGCAGTTCTTC. It translates to CASSRGPYNEQFF. The variable domain in full, completed from reference TRBV7-3 and TRBJ2-1, reads GAGVSQTPSNKVTEKGKYVELRCDPISGHTALYWYRQSLGQGPEFLIYFQGTGAADDSGLPNDRFFAVRPEGSVSTLKIQRTERGDSAVYLCASSRGPYNEQFFGPGTRLTVL.

The gene calls are TRBV12-3 or TRBV12-4 and TRBJ1-6, with D unclear. CDR3 size: 13 residues. V lost 0 bases to trimming and J lost 16 bases, with 13 bases between them. CDR3 residues: CASSLALRGKLHF. CDR3 nucleotides: TGTGCCAGCAGTTTAGCGCTTCGAGGCAAACTCCACTTT.

The chain couples TRBV6-5 to TRBJ2-7; D is unresolved. Per the germline V gene, CDR1 is MNHEY and CDR2 is SVGAGI. V shed 10 bases and J shed 2 bases, with 12 bases lying between them. The CDR3 extends over 12 amino acids. The CDR3 loop reads CAISDGTYEQYV. In DNA, the CDR3 is TGTGCCATCTCTGACGGTACCTACGAGCAGTACGTC.

In DNA form, the CDR3 reads TGTGCCAGCAGCCCTTACGGGAGTACTGAAGCTTTCTTT. Translated, it gives CASSPYGSTEAFF. V gene TRBV7-2 combines with J gene TRBJ1-1; D uncertain. The CDR3 is 13 residues long. With 5 bases removed from V and 5 bases from J, the gap between germline ends came to 12 bases. Germline V CDR1 and CDR2: SGHTA, FQGNSA.

This chain joins TRBV9 and TRBJ2-1, with TRBD1 matching over 8 bases. Trimming cost V 3 bases and J 6 bases; bases outside gene matches: 5. The CDR3 sequence is 14 residues long. Germline-derived CDR1 and CDR2 are SGDLS and YYNGEE. The chain's CDR3 is CASSARGPGNEQFF. CDR3 DNA sequence: TGTGCCAGCAGCGCCAGGGGGCCCGGCAATGAGCAGTTCTTC.

V gene TRBV4-1 combines with J gene TRBJ2-5, with 8 bases identical to TRBD1. This CDR3 region has 16 residues. Germline assignment: CDR1 MGHRA and CDR2 YSYEKL. The V gene end was trimmed by 3 bases and the J gene end by 4 bases; junction bases not matched to a gene: 10. DNA for the CDR3: TGCGCCAGCAGCCATCCAGGACAGGGACGGGTAGAGACCCAGTACTTC. Protein sequence: CASSHPGQGRVETQYF.

This clone appeared a few times. J is TRBJ1-2 and V is TRBV7-9, with unresolved D. In germline, CDR1 is SEHNR, CDR2 FQNEAQ (reference sequence). With 1 base removed from V and 9 bases from J, the gap between germline ends came to 9 bases. This CDR3 is built from 12 residues. CDR3 loop: CASSLDGGSYTF. DNA of the CDR3: TGTGCCAGCAGCTTAGACGGTGGTAGCTACACCTTC. The variable domain in full, completed from reference TRBV7-9 and TRBJ1-2, reads DTGVSQNPRHKITKRGQNVTFRCDPISEHNRLYWYRQTLGQGPEFLTYFQNEAQLEKSRLLSDRFSAERPKGSFSTLEIQRTEQGDSAMYLCASSLDGGSYTFGSGTRLTVV.

This clone appeared a few times. The rearrangement joins TRBV30 to TRBJ1-5; D is unresolved. V lost 1 base and J 0 bases, leaving 10 bases between the germline ends. Germline V gene data show CDR1 as GTSNPN and CDR2 as SVGIG (reference sequence). The CDR3 consists of 15 residues. CDR3 amino acids: CAWSAQIHSNQPQHF. In DNA, the CDR3 is TGTGCCTGGAGTGCTCAGATCCATAGCAATCAGCCCCAGCATTTT.

The chain uses TRBV12-5 and TRBJ1-1, with D perhaps TRBD1 (5 bases). Germline-derived CDR1 and CDR2 are LGHNT and FRNRAP. V lost 0 bases, J lost 4 bases, and 15 bases lay in between. The CDR3 spans 16 residues. CDR3 in amino acids: CASGLVQTGGTTEAFF. For the CDR3, the DNA is TGTGCTAGTGGTTTGGTACAAACAGGCGGAACCACTGAAGCTTTCTTT.

The V call is TRBV7-9, the J call TRBJ1-1; 7 positions agree with TRBD1. Germline trimming cut 7 bases from V and 5 bases from J; bases unmatched to any gene: 10. Germline V lookup: CDR1 SEHNR, CDR2 FQNEAQ (reference sequence). The CDR3 is made up of 14 amino acids. The CDR3 region has the DNA TGTGCCAGCACCGCAGGGGGTGTGGGGACTGAAGCTTTCTTT. Protein sequence: CASTAGGVGTEAFF.

The sample holds one count of this clone. V usage is TRBV19 and J usage is TRBJ1-1; D is uncertain. This CDR3 spans 13 amino acids. With 3 bases removed from V and 1 base from J, the gap between germline ends came to 6 bases. In germline, CDR1 is LNHDA, CDR2 SQIVND (reference sequence). The CDR3 bases are TGTGCCAGTAGTATGTCACAGAACACTGAAGCTTTCTTT. It codes for CASSMSQNTEAFF.

The chain uses TRBV10-2 and TRBJ2-2, with a possible D match to TRBD2 (5 bases). Germline V gene data show CDR1 as WSHSY and CDR2 as SAAADI. Trimming cost V 0 bases and J 7 bases, with 18 bases left between them. The CDR3 loop spans 17 amino acids. The CDR3, as DNA: TGCGCCAGCAGTGAGTCGGGGAGACCAGGAGGAGTCGGGGAGCTGTTTTTT. It encodes CASSESGRPGGVGELFF.

The V call is TRBV5-4, the J call TRBJ1-4; 7 bases map to TRBD1. Germline lookup yields CDR1 SGHNT and CDR2 YYREEE (reference sequence). Trimming cost V 4 bases and J 5 bases; bases outside gene matches: 5. The CDR3 contains 14 residues. The chain's CDR3 is CASSEGQRNEKLFF. The CDR3 DNA sequence: TGTGCCAGCAGCGAGGGACAGCGAAATGAAAAACTGTTTTTT. Supplemented by reference TRBV5-4 and TRBJ1-4, the full variable domain reads ETGVTQSPTHLIKTRGQQVTLRCSSQSGHNTVSWYQQALGQGPQFIFQYYREEENGRGNFPPRFSGLQFPNYSSELNVNALELDDSALYLCASSEGQRNEKLFFGSGTQLSVL.

The chain has TRBV19 and TRBJ2-1, with D uncertain. Looked up from germline, CDR1 is LNHDA and CDR2 is SQIVND (reference sequence). V was trimmed by 5 bases and J by 8 bases, leaving 16 bases between them. This CDR3 is 14 amino acids long. CDR3 in DNA: TGTGCCAGTAGTCACACCCCCCAGAACCATGAGCAGTTCTTC. Residues: CASSHTPQNHEQFF.

The J gene is TRBJ1-1, the V gene TRBV11-2; D call uncertain. The CDR3 length is 13 residues. The V end lost 2 bases, the J end lost 11 bases, and 15 bases lay between the germline ends. Germline V gene sequence: CDR1 SGHAT, CDR2 FQNNGV. The CDR3: CASSLSVQVRAFF. For the CDR3, the DNA is TGTGCCAGCAGCTTATCGGTCCAGGTACGGGCTTTCTTT.

The V and J genes are TRBV18 and TRBJ1-4; D might be TRBD1 (5 bases). This CDR3 comprises 14 residues. The ends were cut back, 0 bases at V and 8 bases at J, with 10 bases in the middle. Germline V gene sequence: CDR1 KGHSH, CDR2 LQKENI. CDR3 region: CASSPPGPGEKLFF. The DNA for the CDR3 is TGTGCCAGCTCACCACCGGGGCCGGGGGAAAAACTGTTTTTT. Drawing the rest from reference TRBV18 and TRBJ1-4, the complete variable domain is NAGVMQNPRHLVRRRGQEARLRCSPMKGHSHVYWYRQLPEEGLKFMVYLQKENIIDESGMPKERFSAEFPKEGPSILRIQQVVRGDSAAYFCASSPPGPGEKLFFGSGTQLSVL.